The entry below describes one T cell receptor beta chain. This entry belongs to a study of blood T cell repertoires in COVID-19. The wider study: COVID-19 samples from acute and convalescent phases originated in the United States, Italy and Spain. PBMCs, B-cell-depleted T cells, or T cells were the source of the cDNA or gDNA that made up the material.

Per the original methods: Researchers report that nucleated cell counts were estimated from reference gene primer amplification. Clones were sequenced by immunoSEQ multiplex PCR, and TCRdb holds only the in-frame ones, with some missing. The V and J calls and clone size were taken over from that table, and D and trimming were inferred from the DNA. Here the sample spans 350,000 to 550,000 clones, around 89% being singletons. CDR3 length: 12 residues. CDR1 is SGHAT, CDR2 FQNNGV, per germline. V shed 11 bases, J shed 5 bases, and the junction held 4 bases outside the gene matches. The receptor was derived from a woman in her twenties or thirties with acute or convalescent COVID-19. Sequenced: peripheral blood. This chain links TRBV11-2 with TRBJ1-2, with 11 bases fitting TRBD1. The CDR3: CASGTGGYGYTF. In DNA, the CDR3 is TGTGCCTCCGGGACAGGGGGTTATGGCTACACCTTC. Based on the CDR3 plus reference TRBV11-2 and TRBJ1-2, the full variable domain is EAGVAQSPRYKIIEKRQSVAFWCNPISGHATLYWYQQILGQGPKLLIQFQNNGVVDDSQLPKDRFSAERLKGVDSTLKIQPAKLEDSAVYLCASGTGGYGYTFGSGTRLTVV.